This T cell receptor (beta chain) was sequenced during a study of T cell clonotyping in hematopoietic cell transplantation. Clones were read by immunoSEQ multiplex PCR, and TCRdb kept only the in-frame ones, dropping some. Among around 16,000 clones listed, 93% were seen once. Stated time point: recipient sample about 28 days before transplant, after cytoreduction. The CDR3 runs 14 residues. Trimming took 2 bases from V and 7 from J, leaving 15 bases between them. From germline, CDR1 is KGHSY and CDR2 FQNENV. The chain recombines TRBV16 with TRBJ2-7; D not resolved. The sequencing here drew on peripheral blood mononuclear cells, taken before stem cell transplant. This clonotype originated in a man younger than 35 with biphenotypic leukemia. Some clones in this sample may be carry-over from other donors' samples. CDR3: CASSQGDTLEEQYF. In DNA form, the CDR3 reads TGTGCCAGCAGCCAAGGCGACACCCTGGAGGAGCAGTACTTC.